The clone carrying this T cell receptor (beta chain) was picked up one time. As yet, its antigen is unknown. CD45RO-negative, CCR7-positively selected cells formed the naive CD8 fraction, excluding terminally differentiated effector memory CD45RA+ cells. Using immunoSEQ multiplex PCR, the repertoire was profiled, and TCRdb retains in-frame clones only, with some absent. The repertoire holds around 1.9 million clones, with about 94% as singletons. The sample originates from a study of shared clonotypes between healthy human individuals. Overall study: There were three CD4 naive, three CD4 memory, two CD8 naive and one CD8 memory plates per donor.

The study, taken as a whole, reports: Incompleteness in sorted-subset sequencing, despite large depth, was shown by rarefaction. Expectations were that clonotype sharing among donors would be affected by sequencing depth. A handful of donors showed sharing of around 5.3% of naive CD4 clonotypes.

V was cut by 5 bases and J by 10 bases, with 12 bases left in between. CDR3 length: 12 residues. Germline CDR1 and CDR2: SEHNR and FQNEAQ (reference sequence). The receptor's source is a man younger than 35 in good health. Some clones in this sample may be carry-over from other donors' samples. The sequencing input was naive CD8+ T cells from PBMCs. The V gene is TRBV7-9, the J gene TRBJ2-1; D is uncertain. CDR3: CASSVILREQFF. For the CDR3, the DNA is TGTGCCAGCAGCGTAATACTAAGGGAGCAGTTCTTC.